What follows are 3 T cell receptor beta chains derived from one specimen sequenced in a study of T cell responses to AZD1222 COVID-19 vaccine. Method: immunoSEQ multiplex PCR; TCRdb's copy keeps in-frame clones and lacks some. The sample contains roughly 120,000 clones, just over 85% of which appear only once. The specimen comprised peripheral blood, sampled on day 0 of MenACWY control vaccination. The receptor set was obtained from an adult in good health.

The chain is built from TRBV4-1 and TRBJ2-7; D is unresolved. Germline lookup yields CDR1 MGHRA and CDR2 YSYEKL. The CDR3 contains 13 residues. V was clipped by 1 base and J by 7 bases, with 11 bases between them. The CDR3: CASSQGLVGEQYF. DNA of the CDR3: TGCGCCAGCAGCCAAGGTCTCGTAGGAGAGCAGTACTTC.

The V gene is TRBV27, the J gene TRBJ2-7, with TRBD2 matching over 8 bases. V trimming: 1 base; J trimming: 4 bases; junction bases outside the gene matches: 6. CDR3 length: 15 residues. Germline assignment: CDR1 MNHEY and CDR2 SMNVEV (reference sequence). The CDR3 here is CASSLLGLGPYEQYF. The CDR3 DNA is TGTGCCAGCAGTTTATTGGGACTAGGTCCTTACGAGCAGTACTTC.

This clone appeared a few times. The rearrangement joins TRBV4-2 to TRBJ2-7, with D tentatively TRBD1 (5 bases). Trimming took 6 bases from V and 3 from J, leaving 12 bases between them. Germline V gene lookup returns CDR1 LGHNA and CDR2 YNFKEQ. This CDR3 comprises 13 residues. The CDR3 DNA is TGTGCCAGCAGTCCAGGGTTGTTCTACGAGCAGTACTTC. Residues: CASSPGLFYEQYF.